These 22 T cell receptor beta chains share one sample of origin, sequenced in a study of type 1 and type 2 diabetes patients. Amplification started from genomic DNA. Amplification of the beta chain CDR3 used 30 forward and 13 reverse multiplex primers. Each CDR3 protein gets one entry after TCRdb re-called the multiplex PCR reads with MiXCR. In the table there are around 300,000 distinct CDR3 sequences, approximately 45% of which are singletons. Input material: peripheral blood mononuclear cells (PBMCs). Receptors were obtained from a young man with type 2 diabetes.

On this clonotype itself: This likely comes from a read error, as the CDR3 has no conserved phenylalanine or tryptophan at its end. The chain employs TRBV10-1 and TRBJ2-3, with D possibly called TRBD1 or TRBD2 (5 bases each). The CDR3 runs 16 residues. The V and J ends lost 1 base and 4 bases respectively, with 15 bases between them. Germline values: CDR1 WNHNN, CDR2 SYGVQD (reference sequence). The CDR3 loop is CASSEWASGRADTQYL. CDR3 nucleotides: TGCGCCAGCAGTGAGTGGGCTTCAGGGCGGGCAGATACGCAGTATCTT.

The V call is TRBV19, the J call TRBJ2-7; D possibly matches TRBD1 or TRBD2 (6 bases each). CDR1 is LNHDA, CDR2 SQIVND, per germline (reference sequence). The CDR3 has 15 amino acids. Between the trimmed V and J ends, which lost 3 bases and 3 bases, there was a span of 15 bases. This chain's CDR3 is CASSIARGHNYEQYF. CDR3 coding DNA: TGTGCCAGTAGTATTGCCCGGGGGCACAACTACGAGCAGTACTTC.

V and J are TRBV6-1 and TRBJ1-1, with D possibly TRBD1 on 6 matching bases. This CDR3 contains 15 residues. Trimming took 6 bases from V and 2 from J, leaving 16 bases between them. In germline, CDR1 is MNHNS, CDR2 SASEGT. The CDR3 nucleotides are TGTGCCAGCAGGGACGGGGGCCCTTTAAACACTGAAGCTTTCTTT. Translating gives CASRDGGPLNTEAFF.

This clonotype was seen only a few times. The rearrangement links TRBV7-9 to TRBJ2-7; 7 bases fit TRBD1. Germline CDR1 is SEHNR and CDR2 is FQNEAQ (reference sequence). The junction had 3 bases not matched to a gene; V was cut back by 4 bases and J by 0 bases. The CDR3 is 14 residues long. The DNA for the CDR3 is TGTGCCAGCAGCTCCGGACAGGCCTCCTACGAGCAGTACTTC. Translation: CASSSGQASYEQYF. The complete variable domain, with remaining parts taken from reference TRBV7-9 and TRBJ2-7, reads DTGVSQNPRHKITKRGQNVTFRCDPISEHNRLYWYRQTLGQGPEFLTYFQNEAQLEKSRLLSDRFSAERPKGSFSTLEIQRTEQGDSAMYLCASSSGQASYEQYFGPGTRLTVT.

The chain carries TRBV20-1 and TRBJ2-5; tentative D call: TRBD2 (5 bases). Germline lookup yields CDR1 DFQATT and CDR2 SNEGSKA (reference sequence). There are 14 residues in the CDR3. Trimming pared 0 bases from V and 5 bases from J, leaving 13 bases between. The CDR3 reads CSARDVGVGETQYF. The CDR3 bases are TGCAGTGCTAGAGATGTCGGGGTGGGGGAGACCCAGTACTTC.

This clonotype has just a few counts. The chain recombines TRBV7-2 with TRBJ2-1, with 8 bases that match TRBD2. Germline values: CDR1 SGHTA, CDR2 FQGNSA. The CDR3 is made up of 15 amino acids. With V trimmed by 8 bases and J by 9 bases, 15 bases remained unmatched. The CDR3 DNA reads as TGTGCCAGCTGTACGACGCGGCGGGGGGTAGTTGAGCAGTTCTTC. It encodes CASCTTRRGVVEQFF. Supplemented by reference TRBV7-2 and TRBJ2-1, the full variable domain reads GAGVSQSPSNKVTEKGKDVELRCDPISGHTALYWYRQSLGQGLEFLIYFQGNSAPDKSGLPSDRFSAERTGGSVSTLTIQRTQQEDSAVYLCASCTTRRGVVEQFFGPGTRLTVL.

The chain uses TRBV20-1 and TRBJ1-1; no definite D call. CDR1 and CDR2 from the germline V gene are DFQATT and SNEGSKA (reference sequence). V dropped 6 bases and J dropped 1 base, with 12 bases sitting between them. The CDR3 covers 13 residues. The CDR3 coding sequence is TGCAGTGCCAGTTCCAGACAGAACACTGAAGCTTTCTTT. Its protein is CSASSRQNTEAFF.

This clonotype was seen only once. Given the absence of the conserved phenylalanine or tryptophan at the CDR3 end, a read error is likely. The V and J genes are TRBV10-1 and TRBJ1-2; D uncertain. V shed 3 bases and J shed 7 bases, with 12 bases lying between them. The CDR3 is made up of 13 amino acids. CDR1 is WNHNN and CDR2 is SYGVQD in the germline V gene (reference sequence). The CDR3 sequence: CASSDHSSFGYTS. The CDR3 DNA reads TGCGCCAGCAGTGATCACAGTTCCTTTGGCTACACCTCC.

The genes are TRBV28 and TRBJ1-1; 7 nucleotides agree with TRBD1. The ends lost 3 bases at V and 6 bases at J; junction bases unmatched: 4. Per the germline V gene, CDR1 is MDHEN and CDR2 is SYDVKM. This CDR3 has 13 residues. CDR3 sequence (DNA): TGTGCCAGCAGTTTCGACAGGGTCGCTGAAGCTTTCTTT. As protein: CASSFDRVAEAFF.

There are a few counts of this clonotype. The chain combines TRBV9 with TRBJ1-4; the match to TRBD1 covers 10 bases. Germline CDR1 and CDR2: SGDLS and YYNGEE. The CDR3 loop spans 16 amino acids. The junction had 10 bases not matched to a gene; V was cut back by 3 bases and J by 8 bases. The CDR3 region has the DNA TGTGCCAGCAGCGGTGAGGGACAGGGGTTACCGGAAAAACTGTTTTTT. Encoded protein: CASSGEGQGLPEKLFF.

The V gene is TRBV19, the J gene TRBJ2-3, with 12 bases aligning to TRBD2. V was clipped by 7 bases and J by 2 bases; unmatched bases: 16. CDR3 size: 19 residues. The germline V gene has CDR1 LNHDA and CDR2 SQIVND (reference sequence). The CDR3 spells CASNSPRTSGALFTDTQYF. CDR3 sequence (DNA): TGTGCCAGTAATAGCCCCAGGACTAGCGGGGCCTTATTCACAGATACGCAGTATTTT.

This clonotype is a singleton in its sample. This chain uses TRBV7-4 with TRBJ1-5; 7 nucleotides match TRBD1. Losses at the gene ends were 3 bases for V and 4 bases for J; bases not matched to a gene: 6. The CDR3 totals 15 residues. Germline V gene data show CDR1 as SGHVT and CDR2 as SQSDAQ. The CDR3 bases are TGTGCCAGCAGCTTGAGTGGACAGGCGAATCAGCCCCAGCATTTT. This translates into CASSLSGQANQPQHF.

This clonotype was seen a handful of times. The chain recombines TRBV2 with TRBJ2-5, with 7 positions matching TRBD1. Germline CDR1 is SNHLY and CDR2 is FYNNEI. The trim removed 5 bases at V and 1 base at J, leaving 7 bases unmatched. The CDR3 is 15 amino acids. In DNA, the CDR3 is TGTGCCAGCAGTCGATCACGACAGGGCCAAGAGACCCAGTACTTC. This encodes CASSRSRQGQETQYF. Using reference TRBV2 and TRBJ2-5 for the parts outside the CDR3, the full variable domain is EPEVTQTPSHQVTQMGQEVILRCVPISNHLYFYWYRQILGQKVEFLVSFYNNEISEKSEIFDDQFSVERPDGSNFTLKIRSTKLEDSAMYFCASSRSRQGQETQYFGPGTRLLVL.

The CDR3 protein is CASSFMGAALWETQYF. For the CDR3, the DNA is TGTGCCAGCAGTTTTATGGGAGCCGCCCTGTGGGAGACCCAGTACTTC. The chain links TRBV28 to TRBJ2-7; possible D gene TRBD2, 5 bases. Gene TRBJ2-5 matches the end of the DNA better, so the J call may be wrong. CDR3 length: 16 residues. Germline CDR1 and CDR2: MDHEN and SYDVKM.

The chain has TRBV13 and TRBJ2-1, with 7 positions matching TRBD1. V shed 7 bases, J shed 2 bases, and the junction held 8 bases outside the gene matches. The CDR3 has 15 residues. CDR1 and CDR2 (germline): PRHDT, FYEKMQ (reference sequence). DNA for the CDR3: TGTGCCAGCAAGGGACAGCGAAGAACCTACAATGAGCAGTTCTTC. It codes for CASKGQRRTYNEQFF.

The V call is TRBV28, the J call TRBJ2-7, with TRBD2 identical over 7 bases. CDR3 length: 13 residues. V trimming: 6 bases; J trimming: 4 bases; junction bases outside the gene matches: 6. Germline V gene lookup returns CDR1 MDHEN and CDR2 SYDVKM. The CDR3 region is CASSTGGLYEQYF. CDR3 nucleotide sequence: TGTGCCAGCAGCACGGGGGGACTGTACGAGCAGTACTTC.

The chain links TRBV18 to TRBJ2-3; D unclear. The CDR3 is 15 residues long. V was shortened by 2 bases and J by 4 bases, with 13 bases between the two germline ends. Germline CDR1 is KGHSH and CDR2 is LQKENI. The CDR3 DNA follows: TGTGCCAGCTCACCAGGCGGCCGTGGCGCAGATACGCAGTATTTT. Encoded protein: CASSPGGRGADTQYF. The full variable domain, its missing parts supplied by reference TRBV18 and TRBJ2-3, is NAGVMQNPRHLVRRRGQEARLRCSPMKGHSHVYWYRQLPEEGLKFMVYLQKENIIDESGMPKERFSAEFPKEGPSILRIQQVVRGDSAAYFCASSPGGRGADTQYFGPGTRLTVL.

J is TRBJ1-2 and V is TRBV7-2; D unresolved. The CDR3 runs to 15 residues. Trimming shortened V by 3 bases and J by 4 bases, and 15 bases separated the two germline ends. CDR1 is SGHTA, CDR2 FQGNSA, per germline. The CDR3 sequence is CASSFGGGNSYGYTF. As DNA, the CDR3 is TGTGCCAGCAGCTTCGGTGGAGGGAACTCCTATGGCTACACCTTC.

The gene calls are TRBV9 and TRBJ2-2; 7 bases are shared with TRBD2. This CDR3 is built from 14 residues. The V segment lost 6 bases and the J segment 5 bases; nucleotides outside the gene matches: 7. CDR1 SGDLS and CDR2 YYNGEE come from the germline V gene. CDR3 DNA sequence: TGTGCCAGCAACAGCGGGACTGGAACCGGGGAGCTGTTTTTT. Translating it yields CASNSGTGTGELFF.

The chain couples TRBV10-3 to TRBJ2-3, with 7 bases fitting TRBD2. The V segment lost 4 bases and the J segment 3 bases; nucleotides outside the gene matches: 13. CDR1 and CDR2 from the germline V gene are ENHRY and SYGVKD. The CDR3 runs to 17 residues. The DNA for the CDR3 is TGTGCCATCAGTGCTATGGGGGGGTATCCCCGGACAGATACGCAGTATTTT. This sequence encodes CAISAMGGYPRTDTQYF.

V and J are TRBV20-1 and TRBJ2-5; weak D call: TRBD2 (5 bases). The CDR3 has 12 residues. Trimming took off 5 bases at V and 3 bases at J, with 10 bases between the two ends. Looked up from germline, CDR1 is DFQATT and CDR2 is SNEGSKA (reference sequence). The CDR3 coding sequence is TGCAGTGCTGGGAGAGTAGAAGAGACCCAGTACTTC. Translating it yields CSAGRVEETQYF.

This chain joins TRBV19 and TRBJ2-7; 7 bases are shared with TRBD2. The germline gives CDR1 LNHDA, CDR2 SQIVND (reference sequence). CDR3 length: 14 amino acids. V was clipped by 9 bases and J by 0 bases; unmatched bases: 8. The CDR3 region is CASTRGGSSYEQYF. DNA for the CDR3: TGTGCCAGCACCCGAGGCGGGAGCTCCTACGAGCAGTACTTC.